What follows are 5 T cell receptor beta chains derived from one specimen sequenced in a study of OX40 agonist ivuxolimab in advanced cancers. Sequenced by immunoSEQ multiplex PCR; TCRdb stores in-frame clones only, minus some. The repertoire has under 100,000 clones, around 90% of them found once; the top ten carry over 0.55%. This sample comprised CD4+ or CD8+ T cells sorted from blood, obtained in a trial of the OX40 agonist ivuxolimab. The receptors originated from an adult with an advanced solid tumor such as melanoma, head and neck, liver or kidney cancer.

In the case of this clone: The same CDR3 also results from other DNA sequences found in this sample. J is TRBJ1-3 and V is TRBV18; D gene ambiguous. V lost 2 bases and J lost 0, with 8 bases in between. Germline values: CDR1 KGHSH, CDR2 LQKENI. This CDR3 has 15 amino acids. Here the CDR3 reads CASSPTDLSGNTIYF. The CDR3 DNA is TGTGCCAGCTCACCAACAGACCTCTCTGGAAACACCATATATTTT.

The V and J genes are TRBV5-1 and TRBJ1-2, with 12 nucleotides matching TRBD1. This CDR3 is 14 amino acids long. Germline V gene lookup returns CDR1 SGHRS and CDR2 YFSETQ. V gave up 5 bases and J gave up 13 bases; unmatched junction bases: 12. Written as DNA, the CDR3 is TGCGCCAGCAGAAATCCGGGACAGGGGGCTGTTTTCACCTTC. It encodes CASRNPGQGAVFTF.

V usage is TRBV30 and J usage is TRBJ1-1, with D perhaps matching TRBD1 (6 bases). Per germline, CDR1 GTSNPN and CDR2 SVGIG (reference sequence). The CDR3 consists of 15 residues. Trimming removed 3 bases at V and 4 bases at J, with 18 bases between. The CDR3 loop reads CAWRKQTGYFTEAFF. In DNA form, the CDR3 reads TGTGCCTGGAGAAAACAGACAGGTTATTTCACTGAAGCTTTCTTT.

In this sample, this clone turned up once. This chain's CDR3 is CASSLGGEKLFF. CDR3 coding DNA: TGTGCCAGCAGTTTAGGGGGGGAAAAACTGTTTTTT. The chain carries TRBV28 and TRBJ1-4; possibly TRBD1 for D (5 bases). The V gene's germline CDR1 is MDHEN and CDR2 SYDVKM. With 2 bases removed from V and 8 bases from J, the gap between germline ends came to 6 bases. The length of the CDR3 is 12 residues.

This sequence joins TRBV29-1 and TRBJ1-2, with D perhaps TRBD1 (5 bases). CDR3 length: 13 amino acids. Per germline, CDR1 SQVTM and CDR2 ANQGSEA. V lost 6 bases, J lost 4 bases, and 15 bases lay in between. The CDR3 nucleotides are TGCAGCGTCCGCCCCGGGGGTTTCTATGGCTACACCTTC. Residues: CSVRPGGFYGYTF.